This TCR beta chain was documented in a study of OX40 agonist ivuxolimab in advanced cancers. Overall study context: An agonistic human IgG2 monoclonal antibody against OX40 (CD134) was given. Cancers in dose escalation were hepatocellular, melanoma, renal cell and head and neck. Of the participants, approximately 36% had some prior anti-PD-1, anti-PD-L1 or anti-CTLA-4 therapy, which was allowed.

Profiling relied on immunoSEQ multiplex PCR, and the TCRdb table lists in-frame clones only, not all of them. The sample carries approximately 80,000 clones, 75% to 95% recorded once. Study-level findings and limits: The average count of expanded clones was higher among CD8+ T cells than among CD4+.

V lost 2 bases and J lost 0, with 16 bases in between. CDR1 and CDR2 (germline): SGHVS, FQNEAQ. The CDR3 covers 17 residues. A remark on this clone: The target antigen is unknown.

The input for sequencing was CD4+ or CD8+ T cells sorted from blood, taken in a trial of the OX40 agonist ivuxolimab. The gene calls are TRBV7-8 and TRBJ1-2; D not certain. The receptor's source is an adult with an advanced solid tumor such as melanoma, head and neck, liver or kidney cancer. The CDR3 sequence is CASSLIIASHTNYGYTF. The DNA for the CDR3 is TGTGCCAGCAGCTTAATTATAGCGTCACACACTAACTATGGCTACACCTTC. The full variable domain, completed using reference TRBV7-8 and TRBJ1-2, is GAGVSQSPRYKVAKRGQDVALRCDPISGHVSLFWYQQALGQGPEFLTYFQNEAQLDKSGLPSDRFFAERPEGSVSTLKIQRTQQEDSAVYLCASSLIIASHTNYGYTFGSGTRLTVV.